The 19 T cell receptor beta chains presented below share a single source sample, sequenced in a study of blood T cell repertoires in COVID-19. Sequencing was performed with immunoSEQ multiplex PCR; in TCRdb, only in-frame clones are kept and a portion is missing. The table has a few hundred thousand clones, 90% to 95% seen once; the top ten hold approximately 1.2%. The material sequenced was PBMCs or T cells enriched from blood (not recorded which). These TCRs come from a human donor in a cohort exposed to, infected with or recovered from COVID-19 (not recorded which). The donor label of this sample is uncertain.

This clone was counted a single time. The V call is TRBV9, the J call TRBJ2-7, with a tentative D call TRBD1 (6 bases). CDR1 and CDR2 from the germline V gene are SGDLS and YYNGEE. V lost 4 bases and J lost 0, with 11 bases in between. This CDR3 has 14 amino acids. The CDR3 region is CASSPQGSSYEQYF. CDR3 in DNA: TGTGCCAGCAGCCCGCAGGGGTCCTCCTACGAGCAGTACTTC.

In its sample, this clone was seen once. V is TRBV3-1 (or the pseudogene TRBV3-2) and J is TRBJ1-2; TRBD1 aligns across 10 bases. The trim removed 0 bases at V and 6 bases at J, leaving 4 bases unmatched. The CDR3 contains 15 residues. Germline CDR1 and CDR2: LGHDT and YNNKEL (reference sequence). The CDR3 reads CASSQEATGGDGYTF. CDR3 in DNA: TGTGCCAGCAGCCAAGAAGCGACAGGGGGCGATGGCTACACCTTC.

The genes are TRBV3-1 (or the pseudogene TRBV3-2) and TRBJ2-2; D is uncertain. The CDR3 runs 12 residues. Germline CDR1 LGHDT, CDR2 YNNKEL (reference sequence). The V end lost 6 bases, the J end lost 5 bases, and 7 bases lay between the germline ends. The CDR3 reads CASRLSTGELFF. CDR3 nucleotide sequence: TGTGCCAGCAGGCTAAGTACCGGGGAGCTGTTTTTT.

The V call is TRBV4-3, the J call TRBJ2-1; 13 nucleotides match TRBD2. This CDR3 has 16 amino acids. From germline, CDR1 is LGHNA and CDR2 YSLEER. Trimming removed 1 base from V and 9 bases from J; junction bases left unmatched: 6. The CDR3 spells CASSQAGTSGVVEQFF. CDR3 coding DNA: TGCGCCAGCAGCCAAGCCGGGACTAGCGGGGTTGTTGAGCAGTTCTTC.

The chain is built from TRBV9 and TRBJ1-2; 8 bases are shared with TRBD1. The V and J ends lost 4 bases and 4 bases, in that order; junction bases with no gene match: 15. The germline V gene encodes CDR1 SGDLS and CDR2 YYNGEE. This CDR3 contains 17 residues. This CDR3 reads CASSFSSGTGTFYGYTF. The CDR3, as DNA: TGTGCCAGCAGCTTCAGCTCCGGGACAGGCACCTTCTATGGCTACACCTTC.

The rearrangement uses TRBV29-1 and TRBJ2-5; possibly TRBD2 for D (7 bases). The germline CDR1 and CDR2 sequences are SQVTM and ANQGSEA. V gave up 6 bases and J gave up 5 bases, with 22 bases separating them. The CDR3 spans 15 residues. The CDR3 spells CSVGPRGASLETQYF. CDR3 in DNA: TGCAGCGTGGGCCCACGGGGGGCGAGCTTGGAGACCCAGTACTTC. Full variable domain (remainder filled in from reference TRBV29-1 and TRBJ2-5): SAVISQKPSRDICQRGTSLTIQCQVDSQVTMMFWYRQQPGQSLTLIATANQGSEATYESGFVIDKFPISRPNLTFSTLTVSNMSPEDSSIYLCSVGPRGASLETQYFGPGTRLLVL.

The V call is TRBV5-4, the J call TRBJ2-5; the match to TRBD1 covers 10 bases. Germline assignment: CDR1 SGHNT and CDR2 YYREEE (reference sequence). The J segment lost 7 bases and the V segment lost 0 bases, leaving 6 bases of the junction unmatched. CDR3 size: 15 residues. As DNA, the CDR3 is TGTGCCAGCAGCTTGGGGGGACAGGGGATGGGGACCCAGTACTTC. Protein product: CASSLGGQGMGTQYF. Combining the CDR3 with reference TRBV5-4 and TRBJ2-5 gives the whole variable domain ETGVTQSPTHLIKTRGQQVTLRCSSQSGHNTVSWYQQALGQGPQFIFQYYREEENGRGNFPPRFSGLQFPNYSSELNVNALELDDSALYLCASSLGGQGMGTQYFGPGTRLLVL.

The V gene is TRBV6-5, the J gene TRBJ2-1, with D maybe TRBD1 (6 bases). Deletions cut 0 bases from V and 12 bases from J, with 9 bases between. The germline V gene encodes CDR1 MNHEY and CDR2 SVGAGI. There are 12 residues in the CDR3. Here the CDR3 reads CASSYSTGLQFF. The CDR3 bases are TGTGCCAGCAGTTACTCAACAGGGTTGCAGTTCTTC.

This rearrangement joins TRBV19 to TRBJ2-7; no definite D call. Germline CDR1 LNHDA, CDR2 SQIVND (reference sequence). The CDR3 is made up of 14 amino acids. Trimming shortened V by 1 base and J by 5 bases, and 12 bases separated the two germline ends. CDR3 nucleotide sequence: TGTGCCAGTAGTATAGTGGCCAGTCTCCACGAGCAGTACTTC. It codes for CASSIVASLHEQYF. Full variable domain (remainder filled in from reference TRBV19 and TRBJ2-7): DGGITQSPKYLFRKEGQNVTLSCEQNLNHDAMYWYRQDPGQGLRLIYYSQIVNDFQKGDIAEGYSVSREKKESFPLTVTSAQKNPTAFYLCASSIVASLHEQYFGPGTRLTVT.

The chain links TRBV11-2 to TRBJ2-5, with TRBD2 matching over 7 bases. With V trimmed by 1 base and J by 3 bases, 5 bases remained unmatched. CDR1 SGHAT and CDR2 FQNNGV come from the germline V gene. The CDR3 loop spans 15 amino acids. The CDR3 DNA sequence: TGTGCCAGCAGCTTAGGTGGCCTAGCGGAAGAGACCCAGTACTTC. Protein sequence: CASSLGGLAEETQYF.

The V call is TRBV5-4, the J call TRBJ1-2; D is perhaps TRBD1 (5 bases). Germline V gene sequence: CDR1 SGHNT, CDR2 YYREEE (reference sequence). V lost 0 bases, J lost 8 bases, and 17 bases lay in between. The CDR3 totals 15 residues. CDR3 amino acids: CASSLDMFGGEGYTF. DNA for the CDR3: TGTGCCAGCAGCTTGGACATGTTCGGGGGAGAAGGCTACACCTTC.

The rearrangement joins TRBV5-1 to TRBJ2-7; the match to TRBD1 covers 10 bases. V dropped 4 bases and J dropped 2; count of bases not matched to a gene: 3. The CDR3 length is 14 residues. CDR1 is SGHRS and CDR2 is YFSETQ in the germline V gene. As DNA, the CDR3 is TGCGCCAGCAGCCCGGGGACAGGGGCCTACGAGCAGTACTTC. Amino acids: CASSPGTGAYEQYF. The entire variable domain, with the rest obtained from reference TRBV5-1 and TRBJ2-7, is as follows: KAGVTQTPRYLIKTRGQQVTLSCSPISGHRSVSWYQQTPGQGLQFLFEYFSETQRNKGNFPGRFSGRQFSNSRSEMNVSTLELGDSALYLCASSPGTGAYEQYFGPGTRLTVT.

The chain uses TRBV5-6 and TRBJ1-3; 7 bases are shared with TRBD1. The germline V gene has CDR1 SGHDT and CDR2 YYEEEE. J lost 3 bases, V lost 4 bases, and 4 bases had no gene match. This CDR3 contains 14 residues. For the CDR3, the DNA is TGTGCCAGCAGCCAAAGGGACAGTGGAAACACCATATATTTT. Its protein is CASSQRDSGNTIYF.

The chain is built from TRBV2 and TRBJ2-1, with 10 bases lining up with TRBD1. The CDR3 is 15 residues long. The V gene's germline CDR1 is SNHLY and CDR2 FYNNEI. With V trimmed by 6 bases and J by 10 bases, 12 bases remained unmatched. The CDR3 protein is CASRKGQGPEAEQFF. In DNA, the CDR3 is TGTGCCAGCAGAAAGGGACAGGGGCCAGAAGCGGAGCAGTTCTTC.

The CDR3 coding sequence is TGTGCCAGCAGCTCCGCCGGGGGGCCATACAATGAGCAGTTCTTC. Translated: CASSSAGGPYNEQFF. The chain carries TRBV11-2 and TRBJ2-1; weak D call: TRBD2 (7 bases). Germline loops: CDR1 SGHAT, CDR2 FQNNGV. The CDR3 sequence is 15 residues long. V was trimmed by 4 bases and J by 4 bases, leaving 14 bases between them.

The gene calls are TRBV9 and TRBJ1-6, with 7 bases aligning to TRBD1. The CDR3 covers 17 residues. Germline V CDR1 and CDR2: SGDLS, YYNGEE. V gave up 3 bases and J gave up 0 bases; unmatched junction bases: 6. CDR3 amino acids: CASSATGASSYNSPLHF. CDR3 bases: TGTGCCAGCAGCGCCACAGGGGCTAGCTCCTATAATTCACCCCTCCACTTT.

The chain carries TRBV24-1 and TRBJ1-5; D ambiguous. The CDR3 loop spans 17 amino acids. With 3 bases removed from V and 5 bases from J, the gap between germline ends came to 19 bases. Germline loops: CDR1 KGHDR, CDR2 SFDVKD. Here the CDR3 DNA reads TGTGCCACCAGTGATGGCGGCAGCCAGTTCGGGTATCAGCCCCAGCATTTT. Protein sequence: CATSDGGSQFGYQPQHF.

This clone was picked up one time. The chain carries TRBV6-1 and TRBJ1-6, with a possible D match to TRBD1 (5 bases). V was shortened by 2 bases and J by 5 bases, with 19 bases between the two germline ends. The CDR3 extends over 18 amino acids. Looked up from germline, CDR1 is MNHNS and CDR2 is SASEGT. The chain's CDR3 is CASSEYPHAGLDNSPLHF. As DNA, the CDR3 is TGTGCCAGCAGTGAATACCCCCATGCGGGGCTAGATAATTCACCCCTCCACTTT.

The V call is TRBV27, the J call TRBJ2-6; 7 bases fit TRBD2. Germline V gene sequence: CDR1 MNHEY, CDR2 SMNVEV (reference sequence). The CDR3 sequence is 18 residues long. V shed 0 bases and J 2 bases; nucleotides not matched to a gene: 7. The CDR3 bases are TGTGCCAGCAGTTTATCGGCAGGGAGGGCCGCTGGGGCCAACGTCCTGACTTTC. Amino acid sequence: CASSLSAGRAAGANVLTF. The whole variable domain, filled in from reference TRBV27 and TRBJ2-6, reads EAQVTQNPRYLITVTGKKLTVTCSQNMNHEYMSWYRQDPGLGLRQIYYSMNVEVTDKGDVPEGYKVSRKEKRNFPLILESPSPNQTSLYFCASSLSAGRAAGANVLTFGAGSRLTVL.